The next 14 T cell receptor beta chains were all read from a single sample in a study of graft-versus-host responses after intestinal transplantation (dated by TCRdb to the early 2020s). The label giving this sample's time point can be read as: cells obtained before transplantation from donor or recipient. Library preparation used the immunoSEQ multiplex PCR assay. TCRdb retrieved this table from immuneACCESS and kept in-frame rearrangements only. Not all clones are present; in checked studies, unresolved V genes account for under half, and no reason is known for the remainder. In this sample the table shows more than 85,000 clones, just under 95% of which occur a single time. 0.4% to 0.55% of the sample lies in the top ten. Their antigen targets remain unknown. The sequenced sample was unstimulated CD8+ T cells sorted from spleen or lymph node cells, obtained before intestinal transplant. All receptors derive from a human donor who received an intestinal transplant.

The J gene is TRBJ1-2, the V gene TRBV9; D is undetermined. The CDR3 has 11 residues. Germline lookup yields CDR1 SGDLS and CDR2 YYNGEE. V was pared by 0 bases and J by 9 bases, with 6 bases between. The CDR3 protein is CASSVDRSYTF. In DNA, the CDR3 is TGTGCCAGCAGCGTAGACAGAAGCTACACCTTC.

This chain links TRBV4-1 with TRBJ2-3, with 11 bases identical to TRBD2. Germline-derived CDR1 and CDR2 are MGHRA and YSYEKL. Trimming removed 0 bases from V and 4 bases from J; junction bases left unmatched: 18. The CDR3 extends over 21 amino acids. CDR3 nucleotide sequence: TGCGCCAGCAGCCAAGACCCCAGCTCTAGCGGGAGGCCCCAAGGGGCAGATACGCAGTATTTT. Its translation: CASSQDPSSSGRPQGADTQYF.

The chain carries TRBV4-1 and TRBJ2-3; no clear D gene. The CDR3 covers 16 residues. Germline CDR1 reads MGHRA; CDR2 reads YSYEKL. V gave up 0 bases and J gave up 0 bases, with 10 bases separating them. The CDR3 DNA is TGCGCCAGCAGCCAAGATCGGCGGAGTAGCACAGATACGCAGTATTTT. Translating gives CASSQDRRSSTDTQYF.

The rearrangement joins TRBV9 to TRBJ2-7; D may be TRBD1 or TRBD2 (5 bases each). The CDR3 is 15 residues long. Germline V gives CDR1 SGDLS, CDR2 YYNGEE. Trimming shortened V by 0 bases and J by 2 bases, and 12 bases separated the two germline ends. CDR3 nucleotide sequence: TGTGCCAGCAGCGTAGGTGGGACGGGGACCTACGAGCAGTACTTC. This encodes CASSVGGTGTYEQYF.

The chain couples TRBV6-6 to TRBJ2-7; no clear D gene. Trimming took 6 bases from V and 3 from J, leaving 3 bases between them. Germline CDR1 reads MNHNY; CDR2 reads SVGAGI (reference sequence). The CDR3 sequence is 10 residues long. CDR3 sequence: CASRDYEQYF. CDR3 sequence (DNA): TGTGCCAGCAGGGACTACGAGCAGTACTTC.

The J gene is TRBJ1-1, the V gene TRBV28; 9 positions agree with TRBD1. The CDR3 totals 15 residues. Trimming took 8 bases from V and 5 from J; bases not matched to a gene: 12. Germline CDR1 MDHEN, CDR2 SYDVKM. This chain's CDR3 is CASGGPGQGHTEAFF. The DNA for the CDR3 is TGTGCCAGCGGGGGCCCAGGACAGGGGCATACTGAAGCTTTCTTT.

The V gene is TRBV6-5, the J gene TRBJ1-5; D ambiguous. The ends were cut back, 6 bases at V and 6 bases at J, with 18 bases in the middle. Germline V gives CDR1 MNHEY, CDR2 SVGAGI. The length of the CDR3 is 15 residues. CDR3 sequence reads: CASRKDLSRGQPQHF. The CDR3 bases are TGTGCCAGCAGGAAAGACCTCTCAAGAGGTCAGCCCCAGCATTTT.

This chain links TRBV7-6 with TRBJ2-5; possibly TRBD1 or TRBD2 for D (5 bases each). V shed 5 bases and J shed 1 base, with 11 bases lying between them. Germline V gene sequence: CDR1 SGHVS, CDR2 FNYEAQ. CDR3 size: 14 residues. This CDR3 reads CASSPGASQETQYF. As DNA, the CDR3 is TGTGCCAGCAGCCCCGGGGCCAGCCAAGAGACCCAGTACTTC. Full variable domain (outside the CDR3, taken from reference TRBV7-6 and TRBJ2-5): GAGVSQSPRYKVTKRGQDVALRCDPISGHVSLYWYRQALGQGPEFLTYFNYEAQQDKSGLPNDRFSAERPEGSISTLTIQRTEQRDSAMYRCASSPGASQETQYFGPGTRLLVL.

V gene TRBV29-1 combines with J gene TRBJ2-1; 7 bases are a match to TRBD2. The V gene's germline CDR1 is SQVTM and CDR2 ANQGSEA. J lost 1 base, V lost 4 bases, and 7 bases had no gene match. The CDR3 loop spans 15 amino acids. The DNA for the CDR3 is TGCAGCGTTGGGGTTAGCGGGCCTTCCTACAATGAGCAGTTCTTC. Translated: CSVGVSGPSYNEQFF.

In this sample, this clone turned up once. The chain uses TRBV11-2 and TRBJ2-7, with TRBD2 identical over 9 bases. The V gene end was trimmed by 1 base and the J gene end by 2 bases; junction bases not matched to a gene: 9. The CDR3 covers 17 residues. CDR1 SGHAT and CDR2 FQNNGV come from the germline V gene. The DNA of the CDR3 is TGTGCCAGCAGCTTAGGATGGAGCGGGAGGACCCCCTACGAGCAGTACTTC. This gives the protein CASSLGWSGRTPYEQYF.

V usage is TRBV6-1 and J usage is TRBJ2-5, with D unclear. The J call is uncertain, as TRBJ2-7 better fits the DNA end. The CDR3 is 15 residues long. Germline V gives CDR1 MNHNS, CDR2 SASEGT. The CDR3 loop reads CASSEGGRFAYEQYF. DNA for the CDR3: TGTGCCAGCAGTGAAGGTGGAAGGTTCGCCTACGAGCAGTACTTC.

The chain links TRBV29-1 to TRBJ2-1; the D is unclear. Germline CDR1 SQVTM, CDR2 ANQGSEA. This CDR3 is built from 14 residues. Trimming took off 3 bases at V and 0 bases at J, with 9 bases between the two ends. The CDR3 reads CSVDRGISYNEQFF. As DNA, the CDR3 is TGCAGCGTTGACCGCGGCATCTCCTACAATGAGCAGTTCTTC.

The chain recombines TRBV28 with TRBJ2-7; TRBD2 is a possible D gene (5 bases). The CDR3 has 13 residues. Per the germline V gene, CDR1 is MDHEN and CDR2 is SYDVKM. Trimming removed 6 bases from V and 0 bases from J, with 9 bases in between. CDR3 in amino acids: CASSPGLSYEQYF. The CDR3, as DNA: TGTGCCAGCAGCCCTGGACTCTCCTACGAGCAGTACTTC.

The V call is TRBV7-6, the J call TRBJ1-3; D unresolved. CDR1 is SGHVS, CDR2 FNYEAQ, per germline. CDR3 size: 15 residues. V lost 5 bases and J lost 4, with 15 bases in between. The CDR3 DNA follows: TGTGCCAGCAGCCAAGCCCAAGGGTCAGGAAACACCATATATTTT. Protein product: CASSQAQGSGNTIYF. The variable domain in full, with the rest retrieved from reference TRBV7-6 and TRBJ1-3, is GAGVSQSPRYKVTKRGQDVALRCDPISGHVSLYWYRQALGQGPEFLTYFNYEAQQDKSGLPNDRFSAERPEGSISTLTIQRTEQRDSAMYRCASSQAQGSGNTIYFGEGSWLTVV.